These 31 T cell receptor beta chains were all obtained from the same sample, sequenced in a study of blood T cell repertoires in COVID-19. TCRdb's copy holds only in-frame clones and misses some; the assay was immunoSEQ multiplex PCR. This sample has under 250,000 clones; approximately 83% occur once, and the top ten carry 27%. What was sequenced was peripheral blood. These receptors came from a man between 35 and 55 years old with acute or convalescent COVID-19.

The CDR3 is CASSRLAYNEQFF. The DNA for the CDR3 is TGTGCCAGCAGCCGACTAGCCTACAATGAGCAGTTCTTC. The J gene is TRBJ2-1, the V gene TRBV5-4, with a tentative D call TRBD2 (6 bases). Germline CDR1 is SGHNT and CDR2 is YYREEE (reference sequence). The length of the CDR3 is 13 residues. Trimming removed 4 bases from V and 2 bases from J, with 7 bases in between.

In DNA form, the CDR3 reads TGTGCCAGCAGTCTAGGAGAGACCCAGCATTTT. This encodes CASSLGETQHF. The chain employs TRBV12-3 or TRBV12-4 and TRBJ1-5, with D unresolved. This CDR3 has 11 amino acids. Trimming pared 5 bases from V and 11 bases from J, leaving 10 bases between.

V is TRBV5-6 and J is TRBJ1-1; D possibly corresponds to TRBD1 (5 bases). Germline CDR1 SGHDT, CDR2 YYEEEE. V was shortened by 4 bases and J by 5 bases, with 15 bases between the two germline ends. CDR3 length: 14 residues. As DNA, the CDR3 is TGTGCCAGCAGCCGCAGGGTTAGCCAGACTGAAGCTTTCTTT. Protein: CASSRRVSQTEAFF.

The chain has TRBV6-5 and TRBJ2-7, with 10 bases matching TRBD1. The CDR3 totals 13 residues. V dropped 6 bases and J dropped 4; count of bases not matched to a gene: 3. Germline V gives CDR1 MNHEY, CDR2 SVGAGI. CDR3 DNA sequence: TGTGCCAGCAGGCCGGGACAGGGGTACGAGCAGTACTTC. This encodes CASRPGQGYEQYF.

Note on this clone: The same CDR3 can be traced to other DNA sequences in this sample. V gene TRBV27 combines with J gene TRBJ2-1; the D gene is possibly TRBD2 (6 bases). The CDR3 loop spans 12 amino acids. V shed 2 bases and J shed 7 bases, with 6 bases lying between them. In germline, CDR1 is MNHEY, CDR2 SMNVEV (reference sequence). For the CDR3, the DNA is TGTGCCAGCAGTTTAGGGGGGAATGAGCAGTTCTTC. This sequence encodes CASSLGGNEQFF.

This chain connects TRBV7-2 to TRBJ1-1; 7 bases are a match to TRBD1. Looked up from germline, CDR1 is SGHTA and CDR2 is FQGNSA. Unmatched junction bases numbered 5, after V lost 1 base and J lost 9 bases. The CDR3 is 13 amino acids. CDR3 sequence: CASSLVGQNQAFF. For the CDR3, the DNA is TGTGCCAGCAGCTTAGTGGGACAGAACCAAGCTTTCTTT.

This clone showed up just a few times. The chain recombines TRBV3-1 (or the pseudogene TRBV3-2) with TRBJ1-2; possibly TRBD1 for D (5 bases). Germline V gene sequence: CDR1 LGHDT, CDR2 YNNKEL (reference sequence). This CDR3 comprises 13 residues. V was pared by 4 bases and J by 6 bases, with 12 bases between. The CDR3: CASSPAGLNGYTF. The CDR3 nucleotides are TGTGCCAGCAGCCCCGCAGGGTTGAATGGCTACACCTTC.

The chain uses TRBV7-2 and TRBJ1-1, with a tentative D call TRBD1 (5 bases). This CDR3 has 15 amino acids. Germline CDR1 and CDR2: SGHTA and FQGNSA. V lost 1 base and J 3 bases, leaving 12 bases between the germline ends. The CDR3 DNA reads TGTGCCAGCAGCTTAGGCGGTGGGGGGGACACTGAAGCTTTCTTT. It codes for CASSLGGGGDTEAFF.

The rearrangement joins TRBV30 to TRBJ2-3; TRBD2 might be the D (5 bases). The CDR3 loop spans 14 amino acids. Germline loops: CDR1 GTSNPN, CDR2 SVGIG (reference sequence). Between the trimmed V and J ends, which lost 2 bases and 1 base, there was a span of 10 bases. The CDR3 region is CAWSRGPGTDTQYF. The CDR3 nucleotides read TGTGCCTGGAGTCGAGGGCCCGGCACAGATACGCAGTATTTT.

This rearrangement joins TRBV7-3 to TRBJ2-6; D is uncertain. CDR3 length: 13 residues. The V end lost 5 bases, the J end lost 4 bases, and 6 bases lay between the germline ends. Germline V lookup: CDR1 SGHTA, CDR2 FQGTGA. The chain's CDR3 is CASSPSGANVLTF. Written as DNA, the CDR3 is TGTGCCAGCAGCCCTTCGGGGGCCAACGTCCTGACTTTC.

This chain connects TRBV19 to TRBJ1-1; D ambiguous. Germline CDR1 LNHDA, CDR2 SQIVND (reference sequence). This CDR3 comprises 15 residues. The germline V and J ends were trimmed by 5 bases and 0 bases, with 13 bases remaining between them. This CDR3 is CASSATLSVNTEAFF. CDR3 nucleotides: TGTGCCAGTAGTGCCACATTAAGTGTGAACACTGAAGCTTTCTTT.

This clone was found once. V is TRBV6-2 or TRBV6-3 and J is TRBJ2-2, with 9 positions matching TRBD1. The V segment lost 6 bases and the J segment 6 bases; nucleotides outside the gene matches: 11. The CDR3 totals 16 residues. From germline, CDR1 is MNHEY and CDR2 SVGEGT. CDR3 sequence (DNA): TGTGCCAGCAGCTGGGCGGGACAGGGTCGATCCGGGGAGCTGTTTTTT. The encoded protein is CASSWAGQGRSGELFF.

CDR3 region: CASSLGRGTSGRFQFF. The CDR3 DNA is TGTGCCAGCAGCTTAGGGAGGGGGACTAGCGGGAGGTTCCAGTTCTTC. The chain carries TRBV7-2 and TRBJ2-1; TRBD2 matches 15 bases. The CDR3 totals 16 residues. The junction had 8 bases not matched to a gene; V was cut back by 1 base and J by 13 bases. Germline CDR1 SGHTA, CDR2 FQGNSA.

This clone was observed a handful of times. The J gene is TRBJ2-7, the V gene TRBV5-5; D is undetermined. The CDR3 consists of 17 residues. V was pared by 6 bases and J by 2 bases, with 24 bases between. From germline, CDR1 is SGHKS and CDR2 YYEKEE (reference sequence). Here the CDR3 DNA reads TGTGCCAGCACCCAAGAGGTGTCTACCACATTCCCCTACGAGCAGTACTTC. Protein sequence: CASTQEVSTTFPYEQYF.

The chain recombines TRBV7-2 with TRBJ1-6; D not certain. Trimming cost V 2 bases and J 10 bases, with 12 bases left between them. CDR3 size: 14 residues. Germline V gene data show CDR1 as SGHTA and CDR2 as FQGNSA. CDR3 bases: TGTGCCAGCAGCTTAAGACAAAGTGGCTCACCCCTCCACTTT. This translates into CASSLRQSGSPLHF.

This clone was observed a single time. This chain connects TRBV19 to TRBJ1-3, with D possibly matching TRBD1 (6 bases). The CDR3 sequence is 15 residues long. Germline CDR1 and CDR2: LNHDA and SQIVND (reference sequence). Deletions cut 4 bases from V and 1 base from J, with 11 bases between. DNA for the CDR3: TGTGCCAGTAGTACACAGGGTGGATCTGGAAACACCATATATTTT. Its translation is CASSTQGGSGNTIYF. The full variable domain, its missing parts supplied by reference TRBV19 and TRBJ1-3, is DGGITQSPKYLFRKEGQNVTLSCEQNLNHDAMYWYRQDPGQGLRLIYYSQIVNDFQKGDIAEGYSVSREKKESFPLTVTSAQKNPTAFYLCASSTQGGSGNTIYFGEGSWLTVV.

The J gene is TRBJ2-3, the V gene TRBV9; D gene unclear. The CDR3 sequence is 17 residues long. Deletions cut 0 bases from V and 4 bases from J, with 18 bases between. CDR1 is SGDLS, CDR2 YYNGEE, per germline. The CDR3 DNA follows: TGTGCCAGCAGCGTAGCTGAAGGTAGAGGTTACGCAGATACGCAGTATTTT. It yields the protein CASSVAEGRGYADTQYF.

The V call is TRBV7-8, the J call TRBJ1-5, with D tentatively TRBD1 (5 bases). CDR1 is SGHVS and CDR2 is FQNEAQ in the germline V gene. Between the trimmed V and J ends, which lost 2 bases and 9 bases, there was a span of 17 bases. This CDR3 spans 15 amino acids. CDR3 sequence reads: CASSLNPQGQSPQHF. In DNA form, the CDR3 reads TGTGCCAGCAGCTTAAACCCGCAGGGTCAGTCGCCCCAGCATTTT.

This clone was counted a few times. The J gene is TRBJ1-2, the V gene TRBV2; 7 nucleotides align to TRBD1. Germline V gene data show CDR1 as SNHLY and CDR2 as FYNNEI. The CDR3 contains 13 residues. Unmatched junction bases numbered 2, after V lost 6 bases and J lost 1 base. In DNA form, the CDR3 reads TGTGCCAGCAGCCGGGACAGTAACTATGGCTACACCTTC. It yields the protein CASSRDSNYGYTF.

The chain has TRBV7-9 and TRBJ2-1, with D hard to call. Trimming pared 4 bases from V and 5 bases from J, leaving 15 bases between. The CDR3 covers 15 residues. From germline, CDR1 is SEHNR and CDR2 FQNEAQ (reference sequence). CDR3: CASSSTTLGHNEQFF. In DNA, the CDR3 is TGTGCCAGCAGCTCAACAACCCTTGGCCACAATGAGCAGTTCTTC.

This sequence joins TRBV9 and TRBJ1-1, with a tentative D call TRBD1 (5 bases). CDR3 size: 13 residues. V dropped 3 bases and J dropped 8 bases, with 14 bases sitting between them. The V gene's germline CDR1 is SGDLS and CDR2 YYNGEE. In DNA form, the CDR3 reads TGTGCCAGCAGCGCTCGGGGGTTTGGAGAAGCTTTCTTT. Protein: CASSARGFGEAFF.

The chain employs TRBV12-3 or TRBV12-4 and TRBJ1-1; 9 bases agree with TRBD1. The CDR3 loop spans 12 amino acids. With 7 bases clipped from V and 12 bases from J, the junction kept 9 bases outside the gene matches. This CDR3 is CASNRDRERSFF. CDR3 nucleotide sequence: TGTGCCAGCAACCGGGACAGGGAGCGGTCTTTCTTT.

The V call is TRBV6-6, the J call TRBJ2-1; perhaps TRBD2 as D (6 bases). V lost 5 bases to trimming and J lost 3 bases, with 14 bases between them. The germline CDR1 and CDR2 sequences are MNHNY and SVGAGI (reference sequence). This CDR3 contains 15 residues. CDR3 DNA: TGTGCCAGCAGTGCTGGGACTGGCGGCTACAATGAGCAGTTCTTC. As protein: CASSAGTGGYNEQFF.

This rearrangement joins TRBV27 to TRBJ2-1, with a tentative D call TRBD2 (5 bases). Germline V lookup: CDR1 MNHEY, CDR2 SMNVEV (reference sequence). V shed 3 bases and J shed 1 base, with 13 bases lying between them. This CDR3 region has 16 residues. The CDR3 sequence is CASSFKGVGSYNEQFF. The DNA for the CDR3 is TGTGCCAGCAGTTTCAAGGGAGTCGGGTCCTACAATGAGCAGTTCTTC.

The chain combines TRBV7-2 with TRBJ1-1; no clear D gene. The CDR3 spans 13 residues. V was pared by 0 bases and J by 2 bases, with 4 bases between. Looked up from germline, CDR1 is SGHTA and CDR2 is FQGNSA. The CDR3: CASSLAQNTEAFF. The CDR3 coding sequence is TGTGCCAGCAGCTTAGCCCAAAACACTGAAGCTTTCTTT. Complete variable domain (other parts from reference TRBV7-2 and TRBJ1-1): GAGVSQSPSNKVTEKGKDVELRCDPISGHTALYWYRQSLGQGLEFLIYFQGNSAPDKSGLPSDRFSAERTGGSVSTLTIQRTQQEDSAVYLCASSLAQNTEAFFGQGTRLTVV.

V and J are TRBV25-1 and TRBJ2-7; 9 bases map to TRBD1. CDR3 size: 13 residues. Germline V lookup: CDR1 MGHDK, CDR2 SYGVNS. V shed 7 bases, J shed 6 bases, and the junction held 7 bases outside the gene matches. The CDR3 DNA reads TGTGCCAGCACTATGGGACAGGGCCTCGAGCAGTACTTC. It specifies CASTMGQGLEQYF.

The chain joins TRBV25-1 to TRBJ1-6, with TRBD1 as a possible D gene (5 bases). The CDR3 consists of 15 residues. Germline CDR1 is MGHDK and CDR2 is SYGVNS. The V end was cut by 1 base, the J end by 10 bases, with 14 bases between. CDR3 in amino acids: CASSEWRGLESPLHF. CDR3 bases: TGTGCCAGCAGTGAATGGAGGGGATTGGAATCACCCCTCCACTTT.

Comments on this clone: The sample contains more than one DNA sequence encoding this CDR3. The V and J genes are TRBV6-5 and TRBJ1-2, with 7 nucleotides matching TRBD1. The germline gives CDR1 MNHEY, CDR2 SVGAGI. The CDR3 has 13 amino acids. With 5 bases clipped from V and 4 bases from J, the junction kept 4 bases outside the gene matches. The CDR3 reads CASSRDSRYGYTF. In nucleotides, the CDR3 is TGTGCCAGCAGTAGGGACAGCCGCTATGGCTACACCTTC.

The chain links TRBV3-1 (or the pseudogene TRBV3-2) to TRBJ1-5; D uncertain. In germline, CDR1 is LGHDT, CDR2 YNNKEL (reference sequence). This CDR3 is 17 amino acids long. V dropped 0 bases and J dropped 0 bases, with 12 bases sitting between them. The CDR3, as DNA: TGTGCCAGCAGCCAAGAGAAATACGGTTATAGCAATCAGCCCCAGCATTTT. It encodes CASSQEKYGYSNQPQHF.

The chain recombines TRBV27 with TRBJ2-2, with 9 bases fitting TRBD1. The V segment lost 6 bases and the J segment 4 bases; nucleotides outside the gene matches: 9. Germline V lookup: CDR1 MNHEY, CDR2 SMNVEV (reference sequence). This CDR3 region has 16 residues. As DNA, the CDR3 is TGTGCCAGCAGCCCGTGGACAGGGGACTCCACCGGGGAGCTGTTTTTT. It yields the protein CASSPWTGDSTGELFF.

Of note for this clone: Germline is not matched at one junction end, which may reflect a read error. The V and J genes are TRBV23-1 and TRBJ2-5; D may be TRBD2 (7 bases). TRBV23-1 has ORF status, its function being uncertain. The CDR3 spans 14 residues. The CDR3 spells CASSLRGGVETRYF. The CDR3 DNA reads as TGCGCCAGCAGTCTAAGGGGGGGGGTAGAGACCCGGTACTTC.